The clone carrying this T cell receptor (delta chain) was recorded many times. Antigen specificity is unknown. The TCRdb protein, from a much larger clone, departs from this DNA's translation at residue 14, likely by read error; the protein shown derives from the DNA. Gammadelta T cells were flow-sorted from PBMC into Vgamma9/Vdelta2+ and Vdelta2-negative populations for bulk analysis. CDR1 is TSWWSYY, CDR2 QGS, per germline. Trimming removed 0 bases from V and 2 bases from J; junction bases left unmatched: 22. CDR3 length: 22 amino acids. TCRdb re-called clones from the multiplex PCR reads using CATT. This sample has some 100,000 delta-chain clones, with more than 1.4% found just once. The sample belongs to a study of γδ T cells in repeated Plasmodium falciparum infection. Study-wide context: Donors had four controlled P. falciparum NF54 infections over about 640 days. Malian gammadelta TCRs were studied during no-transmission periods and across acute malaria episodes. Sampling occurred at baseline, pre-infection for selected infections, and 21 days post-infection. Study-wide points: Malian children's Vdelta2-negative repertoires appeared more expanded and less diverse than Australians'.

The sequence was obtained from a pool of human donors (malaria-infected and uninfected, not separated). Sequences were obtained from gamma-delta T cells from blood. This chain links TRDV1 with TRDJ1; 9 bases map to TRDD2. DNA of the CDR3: TGTGCTCTTGGGGAACTGCATACCACCCGCCTTCCTACTTCCAGTTTTACCGATAAACTCATCTTT. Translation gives CALGELHTTRLPTSSFTDKLIF.